A selection of T cell receptor beta chains follows, all from one sample in a study of cytomegalovirus exposure and HLA in healthy donors. The repertoire was sequenced with immunoSEQ multiplex PCR; TCRdb's copy has only in-frame clones and lacks some. The sample has roughly 180,000 clones, approximately 89% seen once. The sequencing sample was made of PBMCs. These receptors came from a man aged 25-45 years in good health and CMV-seropositive. Each CDR3 is given without its conserved first and last residue.

len,v_gene,j_gene,CDR3aa
13,TRBV4-1,TRBJ1-5,ASSQEGRGDQPQH
13,TRBV9,TRBJ2-5,ASSPFLGTQETQY
13,TRBV6-5,TRBJ2-7,ASTKWTGFIGEQY
14,TRBV29-1,TRBJ2-6,SVRTGQGVGANVLT
12,TRBV9,TRBJ2-2,ASSVGGNAGELF
13,TRBV27,TRBJ1-5,ASSLGTGLPSTQH
15,TRBV19,TRBJ1-4,ASSIPGTISTNEKLF
14,TRBV7-6,TRBJ2-1,ATAPGTSGMYNEQF
12,TRBV5-1,TRBJ1-2,ASRRQGANYGYT
12,TRBV6-6,TRBJ1-6,ASTPGTDNSPLH
16,TRBV18,TRBJ2-1,ASTGALAGAGSYNEQF
11,TRBV27,TRBJ2-5,ASSISGGETQY
12,TRBV21-1,TRBJ2-7,ASSKGTRTYEQY
13,TRBV5-4,TRBJ2-5,ASSVGLAGVETQY
14,TRBV5-6,TRBJ1-1,ASSFQGEWGNTEAF
12,TRBV6-5,TRBJ1-1,ASSSTGGGTEAF
10,TRBV5-8,TRBJ1-2,ASSWGAYGYT
14,TRBV6-6,TRBJ2-2,ASSPGQGIDAGELF
13,TRBV7-2,TRBJ1-2,ASSPSDGLVYGYT
13,TRBV6-6,TRBJ2-5,ASSYSGWGQETQY
17,TRBV18,TRBJ1-3,ASSKMTGQTMGSGNTIY
12,TRBV2,TRBJ1-5,ASRLQGVRQPQH
13,TRBV29-1,TRBJ2-1,SVGLAGISYNEQF
15,TRBV30,TRBJ1-1,AWSYGTPMLYNTEAF
11,TRBV27,NA,ASSVAVSYEQY
11,TRBV2,TRBJ2-1,ASSLYMNNEQF
9,TRBV19,TRBJ1-2,ASRHLYGYT
13,TRBV6-5,TRBJ1-1,ASSKDRGLNTEAF
16,TRBV7-2,TRBJ2-3,ASSPLAGGFSSTDTQY
13,TRBV5-4,TRBJ2-3,ASSLLGTATDTQY
13,TRBV7-9,TRBJ1-2,ASSLDADPGSGYT
13,TRBV9,TRBJ2-3,ASSVGGPGADTQY
12,TRBV6-6,TRBJ2-1,ASSQLAGDNEQF
13,TRBV4-1,TRBJ2-7,ASSQSDGLADEQY
11,TRBV25-1,TRBJ2-5,ASSEFNQETQY
12,TRBV13,TRBJ1-2,ASSYRAAADGYT
12,TRBV5-6,TRBJ2-1,ASSKILIDNEQF
14,TRBV14,TRBJ2-7,ASSQDRTGRGHEQY
13,TRBV5-1,TRBJ1-1,ASSSTRVSNTEAF
14,TRBV2,TRBJ2-5,ASSRPGLADQETQY
18,TRBV4-2,TRBJ2-1,ASSQGFHILGRQGATEQF
11,TRBV7-3,TRBJ2-3,ASSSLNLDTQY
11,TRBV2,TRBJ2-3,ASSPRDTDTQY
14,TRBV28,TRBJ2-3,ASSHSGRISTDTQY
13,TRBV6-5,TRBJ2-7,ASSYSDRGSYEQY
12,TRBV2,TRBJ1-4,ASSESQLNEKLF
16,TRBV19,TRBJ2-2,ASSIPGRGAANTGELF
9,TRBV5-6,TRBJ1-2,ASSASYGYT
14,TRBV2,TRBJ1-1,ASGYRLVGVNTEAF
13,TRBV30,TRBJ2-5,AWSVGQYLQETQY
10,TRBV5-8,TRBJ2-5,ASSLDQETQY
12,TRBV19,TRBJ2-7,ASSNKNGRNEQY
12,TRBV30,TRBJ1-5,AWKGGLGNQPQH
10,TRBV6-1,TRBJ1-2,ASRAIGGGYT